A selection of T cell receptor beta chains follows, all from one sample in a study of T cells in Graves' hyperthyroidism and ophthalmopathy. MiXCR, applied by TCRdb to the multiplex PCR reads, yields one record per CDR3 protein. In the table there are about 600,000 distinct CDR3 sequences, more than 13% of which are singletons. The sample comprised blood. The receptors stem from a woman younger than 30 with Graves' ophthalmopathy. Each CDR3 is given with its conserved first and last residue. A D gene is named only where the DNA matches it firmly. Only some rows state a clone size, as once, few, many or a class for expanded clones.

abundance,d_gene,v_gene,j_gene,CDR3nt,CDR3aa
many,TRBD2,TRBV7-9,TRBJ2-5,TGTGCCAGCAGCTCCACTAGCGGTGAAGAGACCCAGTACTTC,CASSSTSGEETQYF
many,NA,TRBV2,TRBJ2-1,TGTGCCAGCAGTGGGTCAGGCCTATACAATGAGCAGTTCTTC,CASSGSGLYNEQFF
many,NA,TRBV28,TRBJ1-4,TGTGCCAGCAATATCATGGGGGCAACTAATGAAAAACTGTTTTTT,CASNIMGATNEKLFF
many,NA,TRBV28,TRBJ2-3,TGTGCCAGCAGGAGCGGGCAGGGCGGGGCAGATACGCAGTATTTT,CASRSGQGGADTQYF
NA,NA,TRBV13,TRBJ1-4,TGTGCCAGCAGCTCCCGGGGGGGAAATGAAAAACTGTTTTTT,CASSSRGGNEKLFF
many,NA,TRBV20-1,TRBJ1-1,TGCAGTGCTATGCTGAACACTGAAGCTTTCTTT,CSAMLNTEAFF
NA,NA,TRBV19,TRBJ1-5,TGTGCCAGTGGGGCTTACCAGCCCCAGCATTTT,CASGAYQPQHF
many,TRBD2,TRBV5-1,TRBJ2-1,TGCGCCAGCAGGTTGGGACTAGCGGCTTTGGATGAGCAGTTCTTC,CASRLGLAALDEQFF
many,TRBD2,TRBV12-3/TRBV12-4,TRBJ2-7,TGTGCCAGCAGTTCCGCCGTTCTAGCGGGCTCTTCCTACGAGCAGTACTTC,CASSSAVLAGSSYEQYF
few,NA,TRBV11-2,TRBJ2-5,TGTGCCAGCAGCAGTTACAGGCAAGAGACCCAGTACTTC,CASSSYRQETQYF
many,TRBD2,TRBV5-5,TRBJ2-1,TGTGCCAGCAGCTTGGGACTAGCTAATAGGAATGAGCAGTTCTTC,CASSLGLANRNEQFF
NA,TRBD2,TRBV30,TRBJ2-7,TGTGCCTGGAGGGGACTAGCGGGAGCCAGCTCCTACGAGCAGTACTTC,CAWRGLAGASSYEQYF
many,NA,TRBV5-6,TRBJ2-1,TGTGCCAGCAGCCCCGGTAGTGACAGCTCCTACAATGAGCAGTTCTTC,CASSPGSDSSYNEQFF
many,NA,TRBV28,TRBJ1-6,TGTGCCAGCAGTTTGGCAGGGAATTCACCCCTCCACTTT,CASSLAGNSPLHF
many,TRBD2,TRBV20-1,TRBJ2-7,TGCAGTGCTAGAGATCCGGGGACTAGCGGCTACGAGCAGTACTTC,CSARDPGTSGYEQYF
many,NA,TRBV2,TRBJ2-7,TGTGCCAGCACACCTCCGGGACTGGGCGAGCAGTACTTC,CASTPPGLGEQYF
many,NA,TRBV7-9,TRBJ1-5,TGTGCCAGCAGCCCCCGCGGGGGAGGCAATCAGCCCCAGCATTTT,CASSPRGGGNQPQHF
many,TRBD1,TRBV7-8,TRBJ1-1,TGTGCCAGCAGCTTCAGGGGGCGCGGCACTGAAGCTTTCTTT,CASSFRGRGTEAFF
many,NA,TRBV7-2,TRBJ2-3,TGTGCCAGCAGCTTCATCGGGGGAAGGGATACGCAGTATTTT,CASSFIGGRDTQYF
many,NA,TRBV12-3/TRBV12-4,TRBJ2-1,TGTGCCAGCAGCTCCTCTTCCCTGTACACTGAGCAGTTCTTC,CASSSSSLYTEQFF
few,TRBD2,TRBV4-2,TRBJ2-2,TGTGCCAGCAGCCAAGATATGGGTGACGGGAGGGCCCCCGGGGAGCTGTTTTTT,CASSQDMGDGRAPGELFF
many,TRBD2,TRBV20-1,TRBJ2-7,TGCAGTGCTAGAACCTCTAGCGGGAGGGTTTACGAGCAGTACTTC,CSARTSSGRVYEQYF
NA,TRBD1,TRBV11-2,TRBJ1-2,TGTGCCAGCAGCCGTGCGGACAGGGGAAGTTATGGCTACACCTTC,CASSRADRGSYGYTF
NA,TRBD1,TRBV5-6,TRBJ1-5,TGTGCCAGCAGCAGAAGACAGGGAGGGCAGCCCCAGCATTTT,CASSRRQGGQPQHF
few,TRBD2,TRBV11-2,TRBJ2-5,TGCGCCAGCGGCCGAGGCGCGGGAGGGGGGGAGACCCAGTACTTC,CASGRGAGGGETQYF
NA,TRBD2,TRBV4-2,TRBJ2-3,TGTGCCAGCAGCCCCCAGGGACTAGTTTCAGATACGCAGTATTTT,CASSPQGLVSDTQYF
few,NA,TRBV29-1,TRBJ1-2,TGCAGCTTGTCACGGACGCGGGGCTACACCTTC,CSLSRTRGYTF
many,NA,TRBV12-3/TRBV12-4,TRBJ2-7,TGTGCCAGCAGTCTAGTTTCGGTCTACGAGCAGTACTTC,CASSLVSVYEQYF
many,NA,TRBV25-1,TRBJ2-3,TGTGCCAGCAGTGAGGGCGACACAGATACGCAGTATTTT,CASSEGDTDTQYF
many,NA,TRBV28,TRBJ2-7,TGTGCCAGCAGTTTTTTTTCCTTGGTGCAAACGGTGAGGGGGGCCTACGAGCAGTACTTC,CASSFFSLVQTVRGAYEQYF
NA,TRBD2,TRBV14,TRBJ2-7,TGTGCCAGCAGCCATCCTAAAAATGGGGGAGGGCCCCTTTGGGAGCAGTACTTC,CASSHPKNGGGPLWEQYF
many,TRBD2,TRBV12-3/TRBV12-4,TRBJ2-3,TGTGCCAGCAGCTCAGGACTAGCGGGAGGGACGCAGTATTTT,CASSSGLAGGTQYF
NA,TRBD2,TRBV4-1,TRBJ2-3,TGCGCCAGCAGCCAAATAGCGGGAGGTAGGACGCAGTATTTT,CASSQIAGGRTQYF
many,TRBD1,TRBV6-1,TRBJ2-3,TGTGCCAGCAGGAACTACAGGGGAAAGAGCACAGATACGCAGTATTTT,CASRNYRGKSTDTQYF
few,NA,TRBV6-1,TRBJ1-1,TGTGCCAGCCTCCGGGGCTACATGAACACTGAAGCTTTCTTT,CASLRGYMNTEAFF
NA,NA,TRBV6-1,TRBJ1-3,TGTGCCAGCAGTCCTCGCGGGGGAAACACCATATATTTT,CASSPRGGNTIYF
many,NA,TRBV29-1,TRBJ2-1,TGCAGCGTTGGAGGGGGAACCTACAATGAGCAGTTCTTC,CSVGGGTYNEQFF
NA,TRBD2,TRBV20-1,TRBJ2-2,TGCAGTGCCTCACCTATAGCGGGAGGGCCAATCGGAGCGAACACCGGGGAGCTGTTTTTT,CSASPIAGGPIGANTGELFF
many,NA,TRBV2,TRBJ2-7,TGTGCCAGCAGTGTCCGCGAGCAGTACTTC,CASSVREQYF
few,NA,TRBV14,TRBJ1-2,TGTGCCAGCAGCCAAGATCTTGGAGGGAACTATGGCTACACCTTC,CASSQDLGGNYGYTF
many,NA,TRBV18,TRBJ2-1,TGTGCCAGCTCACCACCTAGCGGCAATGAGCAGTTCTTC,CASSPPSGNEQFF
few,TRBD1,TRBV7-2,TRBJ1-4,TGTGCCAGCAGCTTAGGCTATGGGACAGGGATTGAAAAACTGTTTTTT,CASSLGYGTGIEKLFF
NA,TRBD1,TRBV6-2/TRBV6-3,TRBJ2-7,TGTGCCAGCAGTCAGGGGGTATGGGCAGTCCCCTACGAGCAGTACTTC,CASSQGVWAVPYEQYF
many,NA,TRBV7-2,TRBJ2-1,TGTGCCAGCAGCCAGGGAGCAGGGGTTTACAATGAGCAGTTCTTC,CASSQGAGVYNEQFF
NA,NA,TRBV4-3,TRBJ1-2,TGCGCCAGCAGCATAGGGCTGCCCAAATCCTATGGCTACACCTTC,CASSIGLPKSYGYTF
many,TRBD2,TRBV28,TRBJ2-1,TGTGCCAGCAGTTTGGGCGGGGGAGGGGAGGTTGAGGGGCAGTTCTTC,CASSLGGGGEVEGQFF
few,TRBD1,TRBV19,TRBJ2-7,TGTGCCAGTAGTACACAACCGACAGGGCCCCACGAGCAGTACTTC,CASSTQPTGPHEQYF
few,TRBD1,TRBV25-1,TRBJ2-2,TGTGCCAGCAGTGAATTGGGACAGATAACCGGGGAGCTGTTTTTT,CASSELGQITGELFF
NA,NA,TRBV6-9,TRBJ2-7,TGTGCCAGCAGCTACGAGAACGGGCACGAGCAGTACTTC,CASSYENGHEQYF
many,NA,TRBV10-2,TRBJ2-3,TGCGCCAGCAGGCTGGACCTCTCCAGGAGCACAGATACGCAGTATTTT,CASRLDLSRSTDTQYF
many,NA,TRBV4-1,TRBJ1-2,TGCGCCAGCAGCCGTGCGGCGGCAGCCACCAACTATGGCTACACCTTC,CASSRAAAATNYGYTF
many,TRBD2,TRBV27,TRBJ2-5,TGTGCCAGCAGTCTTAGCGGGAGTCCTCAAGAGACCCAGTACTTC,CASSLSGSPQETQYF
few,NA,TRBV20-1,TRBJ2-5,TGCAGTGCTAGAAGGACTAGGGGGCAAGAGACCCAGTACTTC,CSARRTRGQETQYF